This T cell receptor (beta chain) was documented in a study of T cell responses to AZD1222 COVID-19 vaccine. Study-wide findings and caveats: Donor demographics were predominantly white British with a female majority; clonal diversity may be underestimated.

The protocol was immunoSEQ multiplex PCR, while the TCRdb copy is restricted to in-frame clones and leaves out a portion. There are some 140,000 clones in the sample; about 90% occur only once, and 1.9% lies in the top ten. V was shortened by 4 bases and J by 0 bases, with 11 bases between the two germline ends. The CDR3 sequence is 15 residues long. The germline gives CDR1 LGHDT, CDR2 YNNKEL (reference sequence). In regard to this clone: What it recognizes is unknown.

The sample in question was peripheral blood, obtained on day 0 of AZD1222 vaccination. The clonotype comes from an adult in good health. The chain is built from TRBV3-1 (or the pseudogene TRBV3-2) and TRBJ2-3, with D tentatively TRBD2 (6 bases). CDR3 in DNA: TGTGCCAGCAGCCTCCTTAGCGGAAGCACAGATACGCAGTATTTT. This codes for CASSLLSGSTDTQYF.